The 21 T cell receptor beta chains listed next were all sequenced from one sample in a study of T cell repertoires in cytomegalovirus infection. One entry per CDR3 protein results from TCRdb running MiXCR on the reads. This table has about 260,000 distinct CDR3 sequences, 8% to 9.5% appearing once. The sample consisted of PBMCs. The receptor source for this set is a human donor in good health (CMV status not recorded). Some clones in this sample may be carry-over from other donors' samples.

This clonotype was counted a single time. The chain carries TRBV20-1 and TRBJ1-5; D might be TRBD1 (5 bases). This CDR3 comprises 13 residues. The V gene's germline CDR1 is DFQATT and CDR2 SNEGSKA (reference sequence). The V gene lost 0 bases and the J gene lost 3 bases, with 6 bases spanning the gap. The CDR3 loop is CSAREGTNQPQHF. CDR3 bases: TGCAGTGCTAGAGAAGGGACCAATCAGCCCCAGCATTTT.

This rearrangement joins TRBV6-1 to TRBJ2-6; D gene ambiguous. CDR3 length: 15 residues. Trimming shortened V by 6 bases and J by 4 bases, and 13 bases separated the two germline ends. Germline CDR1 is MNHNS and CDR2 is SASEGT. In DNA, the CDR3 is TGTGCCAGCAGCTTGGTGCCTAAAGGGGCCAACGTCCTGACTTTC. Encoded protein: CASSLVPKGANVLTF.

This clonotype has ten or more counts. The V call is TRBV7-2, the J call TRBJ1-2; TRBD1 matches at 7 bases. CDR3 length: 14 residues. V was clipped by 5 bases and J by 4 bases; unmatched bases: 7. The germline CDR1 and CDR2 sequences are SGHTA and FQGNSA. The CDR3 DNA reads TGTGCCAGCAGCCGCCTCGGGACAGCCTATGGCTACACCTTC. This encodes CASSRLGTAYGYTF.

This clonotype has a count of ten or more. The chain combines TRBV18 with TRBJ1-2, with 11 bases fitting TRBD1. Per the germline V gene, CDR1 is KGHSH and CDR2 is LQKENI. This CDR3 is 15 amino acids long. J lost 8 bases, V lost 2 bases, and 7 bases had no gene match. The CDR3 sequence is CASSPTTGQGDGYTF. The CDR3 coding sequence is TGTGCCAGCTCACCAACGACGGGACAGGGGGACGGCTACACCTTC.

This clonotype has only a few counts. The rearrangement links TRBV20-1 to TRBJ2-7; 11 nucleotides align to TRBD2. This CDR3 is built from 16 residues. The trim removed 4 bases at V and 1 base at J, leaving 9 bases unmatched. Germline V CDR1 and CDR2: DFQATT, SNEGSKA (reference sequence). The CDR3 loop is CSATLTSGATSYEQYF. In DNA, the CDR3 is TGCAGTGCTACTCTGACTAGCGGGGCTACTTCCTACGAGCAGTACTTC.

This clonotype showed up just a few times. The chain links TRBV5-1 to TRBJ2-1; 9 nucleotides agree with TRBD2. Trimming at V came to 4 bases and at J to 2 bases, leaving 4 bases not matched to a gene. The CDR3 length is 15 residues. Per the germline V gene, CDR1 is SGHRS and CDR2 is YFSETQ. The CDR3 region is CASSALAGAYNEQFF. The CDR3 DNA sequence: TGCGCCAGCAGCGCCTTAGCGGGGGCCTACAATGAGCAGTTCTTC.

This clonotype was observed at least ten times. V usage is TRBV12-3 or TRBV12-4 and J usage is TRBJ1-5; tentative D call: TRBD1 (6 bases). V was cut by 5 bases and J by 7 bases, with 18 bases left in between. The CDR3 is 15 residues long. CDR3 amino acids: CASSLFGGQGQPQHF. CDR3 bases: TGTGCCAGCAGTCTGTTCGGGGGGCAGGGGCAGCCCCAGCATTTT.

This clonotype was detected a few times. The J gene is TRBJ1-5, the V gene TRBV7-2, with D perhaps matching TRBD1 (5 bases). Germline CDR1 reads SGHTA; CDR2 reads FQGNSA. The length of the CDR3 is 14 residues. Trimming left V 8 bases short and J 3 bases short, with 14 bases between. The CDR3: CASGTYPINQPQHF. The CDR3 coding sequence is TGTGCCAGCGGGACTTATCCTATCAATCAGCCCCAGCATTTT. Combining the CDR3 with reference TRBV7-2 and TRBJ1-5 gives the whole variable domain GAGVSQSPSNKVTEKGKDVELRCDPISGHTALYWYRQSLGQGLEFLIYFQGNSAPDKSGLPSDRFSAERTGGSVSTLTIQRTQQEDSAVYLCASGTYPINQPQHFGDGTRLSIL.

This clonotype was found many times. The chain has TRBV7-2 and TRBJ2-5, with 13 bases that match TRBD2. With 4 bases clipped from V and 2 bases from J, the junction kept 4 bases outside the gene matches. The length of the CDR3 is 16 residues. The germline CDR1 and CDR2 sequences are SGHTA and FQGNSA. CDR3 DNA: TGTGCCAGCAGCTCCGGACTAGCGGGGGCACAAGAGACCCAGTACTTC. Translated: CASSSGLAGAQETQYF.

CDR3 DNA sequence: TGTGCCTGGAGTGTATCCGCAGGGGGTAATGAAAAACTGTTTTTT. Amino acid sequence: CAWSVSAGGNEKLFF. V gene TRBV30 combines with J gene TRBJ1-4, with TRBD1 matching over 7 bases. The germline gives CDR1 GTSNPN, CDR2 SVGIG (reference sequence). The CDR3 extends over 15 amino acids. J was trimmed by 4 bases and V by 0 bases; bases with no gene match: 5.

V usage is TRBV7-2 and J usage is TRBJ1-3; no definite D call. The germline V gene encodes CDR1 SGHTA and CDR2 FQGNSA. Deletions cut 5 bases from V and 4 bases from J, with 12 bases between. The CDR3 spans 14 residues. CDR3 DNA: TGTGCCAGCAGCCGAGTAGAACGGGGAAACACCATATATTTT. Protein: CASSRVERGNTIYF.

In its sample, this clonotype was seen many times. J is TRBJ2-5 and V is TRBV7-8; D perhaps matches TRBD1 (5 bases). The V and J ends lost 3 bases and 4 bases respectively, with 9 bases between them. Germline CDR1 SGHVS, CDR2 FQNEAQ. The CDR3 totals 13 residues. The CDR3 DNA reads as TGTGCCAGCAGCTTTTGGGGCCGAGAGACCCAGTACTTC. Protein sequence: CASSFWGRETQYF.

This clonotype has a count of ten or more. The J gene is TRBJ2-5, the V gene TRBV29-1; 11 nucleotides line up with TRBD2. The CDR3 extends over 12 amino acids. Germline assignment: CDR1 SQVTM and CDR2 ANQGSEA. The V segment lost 5 bases and the J segment 5 bases; nucleotides outside the gene matches: 1. The CDR3 sequence is CSVPSGRETQYF. CDR3 DNA sequence: TGCAGCGTTCCTAGCGGGAGGGAGACCCAGTACTTC.

This clonotype was seen a few times. A much larger clonotype is one base distant, so this may be a read error. V gene TRBV5-6 combines with J gene TRBJ1-1; no clear D gene. V was trimmed by 4 bases and J by 5 bases, leaving 6 bases between them. This CDR3 is 11 amino acids long. CDR1 is SGHDT and CDR2 is YYEEEE in the germline V gene. CDR3 in amino acids: CASSQLTEAFF. The CDR3 nucleotides read TGTGCCAGCAGCCAACTGACTGAAGCTTTCTTT. Full variable domain (remainder filled in from reference TRBV5-6 and TRBJ1-1): DAGVTQSPTHLIKTRGQQVTLRCSPKSGHDTVSWYQQALGQGPQFIFQYYEEEERQRGNFPDRFSGHQFPNYSSELNVNALLLGDSALYLCASSQLTEAFFGQGTRLTVV.

The chain uses TRBV20-1 and TRBJ2-1; TRBD2 agrees at 8 bases. Per the germline V gene, CDR1 is DFQATT and CDR2 is SNEGSKA (reference sequence). V lost 5 bases, J lost 5 bases, and 8 bases stayed unmatched. The CDR3 extends over 14 amino acids. Here the CDR3 reads CSAVSSGSHNEQFF. The DNA of the CDR3 is TGCAGTGCTGTTTCTAGCGGGTCCCACAATGAGCAGTTCTTC.

This clonotype was found many times. J is TRBJ2-1 and V is TRBV11-1, with D hard to call. This CDR3 has 16 residues. Between the trimmed V and J ends, which lost 5 bases and 2 bases, there was a span of 16 bases. Germline V gene lookup returns CDR1 SGHAT and CDR2 FQDESV (reference sequence). CDR3 loop: CASSPSAGHPYNEQFF. CDR3 sequence (DNA): TGTGCCAGCAGCCCCTCGGCAGGCCACCCCTACAATGAGCAGTTCTTC.

In its sample, this clonotype was seen many times. V is TRBV7-2 and J is TRBJ1-5; the D is unclear. Germline V gives CDR1 SGHTA, CDR2 FQGNSA. The CDR3 is 15 residues long. V was cut by 2 bases and J by 6 bases, with 14 bases left in between. The CDR3 DNA reads as TGTGCCAGCAGCTTATGGGGAAGTGGTGGTCAGCCCCAGCATTTT. This gives the protein CASSLWGSGGQPQHF.

The chain joins TRBV15 to TRBJ1-1; possibly TRBD1 for D (5 bases). The V gene's germline CDR1 is LNHNV and CDR2 YYDKDF (reference sequence). The CDR3 is 14 amino acids. V was trimmed by 1 base and J by 1 base, leaving 7 bases between them. CDR3 region: CATSRAGANTEAFF. CDR3 coding DNA: TGTGCCACCAGCAGAGCCGGGGCGAACACTGAAGCTTTCTTT.

This clonotype was seen at least ten times. The chain carries TRBV28 and TRBJ1-5; D unresolved. Trimming took off 6 bases at V and 0 bases at J, with 15 bases between the two ends. From germline, CDR1 is MDHEN and CDR2 SYDVKM. The CDR3 loop spans 16 amino acids. CDR3 sequence: CASSGETLYSNQPQHF. CDR3 DNA sequence: TGTGCCAGCAGCGGTGAGACCCTTTATAGCAATCAGCCCCAGCATTTT.

The chain combines TRBV12-3 or TRBV12-4 with TRBJ1-2, with D perhaps matching TRBD1 (6 bases). Trimming cost V 5 bases and J 4 bases, with 11 bases left between them. The CDR3 covers 13 residues. CDR3 in DNA: TGTGCCAGCAGTCGGACAGCACTCTATGGCTACACCTTC. It yields the protein CASSRTALYGYTF.

This clonotype was seen ten or more times. The J gene is TRBJ1-1, the V gene TRBV28; D is uncertain. Trimming shortened V by 2 bases and J by 4 bases, and 11 bases separated the two germline ends. The CDR3 contains 14 residues. The germline V gene encodes CDR1 MDHEN and CDR2 SYDVKM. The CDR3 loop is CASSLVQMGTEAFF. The CDR3 bases are TGTGCCAGCAGTTTAGTCCAGATGGGCACTGAAGCTTTCTTT.